The clone carrying this TCR beta chain occurred many times. The record originates from a study of blood T cells in healthy people across ages. Germline loops: CDR1 KGHSH, CDR2 LQKENI. CDR3 length: 13 amino acids. Trimming cost V 3 bases and J 0 bases, with 5 bases left between them. Sample-barcoded 5' priming and a J-beta primer mix drove a second PCR of roughly 7 to 11 cycles. Sequencing of every sample gave 3 million or more CDR3-containing paired-end reads. MiXCR, run by TCRdb on the 5' RACE reads, gives a single entry per CDR3 protein. The table has about 620,000 distinct CDR3 sequences, 21% seen once. Each donor was a healthy Caucasian individual from Russia, aged roughly 6 to 90.

The sequence was collected from a man between 65 and 80 years old in good health. Sequenced input: blood. This chain joins TRBV18 and TRBJ2-5; D gene unclear. The CDR3 protein is CASSPRYQETQYF. CDR3 coding DNA: TGTGCCAGCTCACCCAGGTACCAAGAGACCCAGTACTTC.